Listed below are T cell receptor beta chains from one sample, sequenced in a study of T-cell memory formation after mild COVID-19. MiXCR, run by TCRdb on the 5' RACE reads, gives a single entry per CDR3 protein. In the table there are some 250,000 distinct CDR3 sequences, under 20% of which are singletons. Source material: PBMCs or a T cell subset sorted from them (not recorded which). The receptors shown here come from a man between 18 and 29 years old who had mild COVID-19 (a few samples of this study predate the infection). Cell type and time point are not known. Each CDR3 is given with its conserved first and last residue. Each record gives: J gene, D gene, clone size, V gene, CDR3 protein, CDR3 DNA. A D gene is named only where the DNA matches it firmly. A row's size may be missing; if present it is once, few, many or a size class.

TRBJ1-1	NA	NA	TRBV4-1	CASSQASGFGTEAFF	TGCGCCAGCAGCCAAGCCTCAGGGTTCGGAACTGAAGCTTTCTTT
TRBJ2-3	NA	NA	TRBV4-3	CASSQDGADTQYF	TGCGCCAGCAGCCAAGACGGGGCAGATACGCAGTATTTT
TRBJ1-6	NA	many	TRBV5-1	CASSSQRGTYTNSPLHF	TGCGCCAGCAGCAGCCAACGGGGGACTTACACCAATTCACCCCTCCACTTT
TRBJ1-6	NA	NA	TRBV7-2	CASSLSSDNSPLHF	TGTGCCAGCAGCTTGTCCAGTGATAATTCACCCCTCCACTTT
TRBJ1-4	NA	NA	TRBV5-5	CASSLVGSTNEKLFF	TGTGCCAGCAGCTTGGTCGGGTCAACTAATGAAAAACTGTTTTTT
TRBJ2-1	NA	few	TRBV29-1	CSVEGVYSGEQFF	TGCAGCGTTGAAGGAGTCTACAGTGGTGAGCAGTTCTTC
TRBJ1-2	NA	few	TRBV3-1	CASSQEVYGYTF	TGTGCCAGCAGCCAAGAGGTCTATGGCTACACCTTC
TRBJ2-5	NA	few	TRBV10-2	CASSVRSFGQTQYF	TGCGCCAGCAGTGTAAGGAGTTTCGGGCAGACCCAGTACTTC
TRBJ1-1	TRBD1	NA	TRBV29-1	CSGRGQAEAFF	TGCAGCGGAAGGGGGCAGGCTGAAGCTTTCTTT
TRBJ2-1	TRBD2	NA	TRBV12-3/TRBV12-4	CASRGGSYNEQFF	TGTGCCAGCAGGGGAGGGTCCTACAATGAGCAGTTCTTC
TRBJ2-3	NA	many	TRBV6-6	CASSYSEGTDTQYF	TGTGCCAGCAGTTACTCGGAGGGCACAGATACGCAGTATTTT
TRBJ2-3	NA	NA	TRBV7-8	CASSFGAGRLGTDTQYF	TGTGCCAGCAGCTTTGGTGCGGGGAGGTTGGGCACAGATACGCAGTATTTT
TRBJ2-4	NA	few	TRBV20-1	CSAKPPGRGNIQYF	TGCAGTGCTAAACCCCCGGGACGTGGTAACATTCAGTACTTC
TRBJ1-1	NA	NA	TRBV6-5	CASSREVAGFGTEAFF	TGTGCCAGCTCCCGGGAAGTAGCGGGGTTTGGCACTGAAGCTTTCTTT
TRBJ2-1	NA	few	TRBV7-9	CASSLVLGSNNEQFF	TGTGCCAGCAGCTTAGTACTGGGGAGTAACAATGAGCAGTTCTTC
TRBJ2-3	NA	NA	TRBV20-1	CSARDPAGADTQYF	TGCAGTGCTAGAGACCCGGCGGGCGCAGATACGCAGTATTTT
TRBJ2-2	TRBD1	many	TRBV6-4	CASRDRDTGELFF	TGTGCCAGCCGGGACAGGGACACCGGGGAGCTGTTTTTT
TRBJ2-7	TRBD1	NA	TRBV18	CASSRSGTGDEQYF	TGTGCCAGCTCACGTTCCGGGACAGGGGACGAGCAGTACTTC
TRBJ1-2	NA	NA	TRBV7-2	CASSLQGAANYGYTF	TGTGCCAGCAGCTTACAGGGAGCCGCTAACTATGGCTACACCTTC
TRBJ2-5	TRBD2	NA	TRBV9	CASSVTSGLAGAETQYF	TGTGCCAGCAGCGTAACCTCGGGGCTAGCGGGGGCAGAGACCCAGTACTTC
TRBJ2-5	NA	few	TRBV19	CASSIEAYQETQYF	TGTGCCAGTAGTATTGAGGCTTACCAAGAGACCCAGTACTTC
TRBJ2-1	NA	NA	TRBV30	CAWSGQAHNEQFF	TGTGCCTGGAGTGGGCAGGCCCACAATGAGCAGTTCTTC
TRBJ2-1	NA	NA	TRBV2	CASRRQFTSYNEQFF	TGTGCCAGCAGGAGACAGTTCACCTCCTACAATGAGCAGTTCTTC
TRBJ2-1	TRBD1	few	TRBV20-1	CSARENRGVYEQFF	TGCAGTGCTAGAGAGAACAGGGGGGTGTATGAGCAGTTCTTC
TRBJ2-2	NA	many	TRBV12-3/TRBV12-4	CASSFNRDPNTGELFF	TGTGCCAGCAGTTTTAACCGGGATCCTAACACCGGGGAGCTGTTTTTT
TRBJ1-2	NA	few	TRBV2	CASRRTTVGYTF	TGTGCCAGCAGGCGAACTACCGTTGGCTACACCTTC
TRBJ2-5	NA	NA	TRBV25-1	CAKGIWCLYQETQYF	TGTGCCAAAGGGATCTGGTGTCTGTACCAAGAGACCCAGTACTTC
TRBJ1-3	NA	once	TRBV7-9	CASSSLRTVPGNTIYF	TGTGCCAGCAGCTCGTTGCGGACAGTCCCTGGAAACACCATATATTTT
TRBJ2-3	NA	few	TRBV20-1	CSARDFSDTQYF	TGCAGTGCTAGAGATTTCTCAGATACGCAGTATTTT
TRBJ1-2	NA	few	TRBV7-9	CASSASRGNYGYTF	TGTGCCAGCAGCGCTAGCAGGGGTAACTATGGCTACACCTTC
TRBJ2-7	TRBD1	many	TRBV6-6	CASRATGQNYEQYF	TGTGCCAGCAGGGCAACGGGACAGAACTACGAGCAGTACTTC
TRBJ2-1	TRBD2	NA	TRBV3-1	CASSQSGAGFNEQFF	TGTGCCAGCAGCCAAAGCGGGGCAGGGTTTAATGAGCAGTTCTTC
TRBJ2-3	TRBD2	NA	TRBV7-2	CASSLAPGGGTAQYF	TGTGCCAGCAGCTTAGCCCCCGGGGGGGGGACGGCGCAGTATTTT
TRBJ2-5	TRBD1	NA	TRBV5-1	CASSIRDRGMETQYF	TGCGCCAGCAGCATCCGGGACAGGGGGATGGAGACCCAGTACTTC
TRBJ2-1	NA	many	TRBV18	CASSPPAPGEVGEQFF	TGTGCCAGCTCACCACCGGCTCCAGGGGAGGTTGGTGAGCAGTTCTTC
TRBJ2-5	NA	NA	TRBV6-1	CASSEAWAGETQYF	TGTGCCAGCAGTGAAGCATGGGCAGGAGAGACCCAGTACTTC
TRBJ2-3	TRBD2	few	TRBV4-2	CASSQDPPLRGAADTQYF	TGTGCCAGCAGCCAAGATCCCCCTTTGCGGGGGGCCGCAGATACGCAGTATTTT
TRBJ2-5	TRBD2	many	TRBV5-6	CASSLAAGSQETQYF	TGTGCCAGCAGCTTGGCAGCGGGGAGCCAAGAGACCCAGTACTTC
TRBJ2-7	TRBD2	NA	TRBV4-1	CASSKVGGSSYEQYF	TGCGCCAGCAGCAAAGTCGGGGGGAGCTCCTACGAGCAGTACTTC
TRBJ2-3	NA	NA	TRBV7-3	CASSPHRGTTDTQYF	TGTGCCAGCAGCCCCCATAGGGGGACCACAGATACGCAGTATTTT
TRBJ2-4	TRBD2	few	TRBV6-6	CASSTSGGVFKNIQYF	TGTGCCAGCAGTACTAGCGGGGGGGTATTCAAAAACATTCAGTACTTC
TRBJ2-1	TRBD2	few	TRBV27	CASTAGTTYNEQFF	TGTGCCAGCACTGCCGGGACTACCTACAATGAGCAGTTCTTC
TRBJ2-1	TRBD2	NA	TRBV7-9	CASSLGVSSGGYNEQFF	TGTGCCAGCAGCTTAGGAGTTTCTAGCGGGGGATACAATGAGCAGTTCTTC
TRBJ2-7	NA	NA	TRBV9	CASSVDGRSSYEQYF	TGTGCCAGCAGCGTAGATGGCAGAAGCTCCTACGAGCAGTACTTC
TRBJ1-1	NA	NA	TRBV7-6	CASSSTLLSTEAFF	TGTGCCAGCAGCTCGACATTATTGAGCACTGAAGCTTTCTTT